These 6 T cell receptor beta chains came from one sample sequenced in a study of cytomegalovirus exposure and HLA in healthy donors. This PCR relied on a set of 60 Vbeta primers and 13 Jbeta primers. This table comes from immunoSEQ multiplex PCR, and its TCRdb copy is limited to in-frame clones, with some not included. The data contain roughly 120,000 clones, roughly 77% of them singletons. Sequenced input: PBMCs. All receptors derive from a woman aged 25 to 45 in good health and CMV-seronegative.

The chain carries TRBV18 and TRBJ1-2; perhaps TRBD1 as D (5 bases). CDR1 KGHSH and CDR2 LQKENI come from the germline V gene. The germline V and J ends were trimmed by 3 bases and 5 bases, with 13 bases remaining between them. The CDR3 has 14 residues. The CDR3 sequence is CASSPENGGYGYTF. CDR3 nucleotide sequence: TGTGCCAGCTCACCCGAGAACGGGGGGTATGGCTACACCTTC.

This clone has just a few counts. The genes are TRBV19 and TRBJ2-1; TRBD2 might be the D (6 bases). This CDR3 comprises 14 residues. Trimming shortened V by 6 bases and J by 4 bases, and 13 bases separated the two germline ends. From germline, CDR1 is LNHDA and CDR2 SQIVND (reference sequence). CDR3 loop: CASSPLGGYNEQFF. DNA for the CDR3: TGTGCCAGTAGCCCCTTGGGGGGATACAATGAGCAGTTCTTC.

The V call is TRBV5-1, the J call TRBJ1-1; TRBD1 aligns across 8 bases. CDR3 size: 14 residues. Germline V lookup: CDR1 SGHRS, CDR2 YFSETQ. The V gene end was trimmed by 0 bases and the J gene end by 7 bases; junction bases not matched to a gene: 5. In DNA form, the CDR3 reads TGCGCCAGCAGCTTGGGGGATGACAGGGGTGAAGCTTTCTTT. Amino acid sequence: CASSLGDDRGEAFF.

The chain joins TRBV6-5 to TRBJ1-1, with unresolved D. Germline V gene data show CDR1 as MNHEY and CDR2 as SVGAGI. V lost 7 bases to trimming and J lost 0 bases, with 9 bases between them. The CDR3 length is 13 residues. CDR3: CASTTGVNTEAFF. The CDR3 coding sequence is TGTGCCAGCACCACGGGTGTGAACACTGAAGCTTTCTTT.

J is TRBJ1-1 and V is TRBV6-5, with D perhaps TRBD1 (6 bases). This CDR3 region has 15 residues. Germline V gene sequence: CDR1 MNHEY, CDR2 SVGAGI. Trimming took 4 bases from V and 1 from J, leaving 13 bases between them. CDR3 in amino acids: CASSWFPGANTEAFF. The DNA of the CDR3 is TGTGCCAGCAGTTGGTTTCCAGGGGCGAACACTGAAGCTTTCTTT.

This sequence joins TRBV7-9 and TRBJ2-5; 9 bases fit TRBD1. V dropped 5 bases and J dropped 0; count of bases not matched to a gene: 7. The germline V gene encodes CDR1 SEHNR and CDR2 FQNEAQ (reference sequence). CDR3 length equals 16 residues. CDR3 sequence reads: CASSVGTGTNQETQYF. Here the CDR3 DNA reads TGTGCCAGCAGCGTAGGGACAGGGACGAACCAAGAGACCCAGTACTTC.